The clone carrying this T cell receptor (beta chain) was counted only a few times. The data originate from a study of blood T cells in healthy people across ages. Then a second PCR, running about 7 to 11 cycles, was carried out with a sample-barcoded 5' primer and a J-beta primer mix. Each of the cDNA molecules was tagged by a template-switch adaptor with 12 random nucleotides. In TCRdb, the 5' RACE reads were re-called with MiXCR into one record per CDR3 protein. The data contain some 710,000 distinct CDR3 sequences, roughly 46% of them seen just once; the ten biggest clones take up less than 20%. The TCR was taken from an older man in good health. The sequencing input was blood.

CDR3 nucleotides: TGCAGCGCCGGAACCGGGAGGGCCACGTTTTACAATGAGCAGTTCTTC. Its protein product is CSAGTGRATFYNEQFF. This chain joins TRBV29-1 and TRBJ2-1; 8 nucleotides line up with TRBD2. Germline V gene data show CDR1 as SQVTM and CDR2 as ANQGSEA. V shed 7 bases and J 4 bases; nucleotides not matched to a gene: 15. CDR3 size: 16 residues.